What follows is one TCR beta chain and its context. Its antigen is currently unknown. This CDR3 spans 14 amino acids. With V trimmed by 3 bases and J by 7 bases, 3 bases remained unmatched. The V gene's germline CDR1 is MNHEY and CDR2 SMNVEV (reference sequence). Measured with immunoSEQ multiplex PCR; TCRdb has only the in-frame clones, and not every one. In the table there are 70,000 or so clones, more than 85% of which are singletons. This sample stems from a study of a mutant IDH1 vaccine in newly diagnosed glioma. Indicated time point: week 35, safety follow-up. Alongside topical imiquimod, each dose of vaccine comprised 300 ug of mutant IDH1 20-mer peptide.

The material was PBMCs, obtained from a glioma patient whose treatment included an IDH1 peptide vaccine. The sequence came from a man aged 25-45 years with glioma. The gene calls are TRBV27 and TRBJ1-6; 7 bases agree with TRBD1. CDR3 loop: CASSFYRGNSPLHF. CDR3 DNA: TGTGCCAGCAGTTTCTACAGGGGCAATTCACCCCTCCACTTT.